This note documents a single TCR beta chain sequence. Clones were sequenced by immunoSEQ multiplex PCR, and TCRdb holds only the in-frame ones, with some missing. The sample holds approximately 89,000 clones; around 94% are singletons and the top ten take about 0.84%. The sample belongs to a study of T cell changes during pregnancy in multiple sclerosis. Germline CDR1 reads GTSNPN; CDR2 reads SVGIG (reference sequence). The CDR3 is made up of 15 amino acids. J was trimmed by 4 bases and V by 3 bases; bases with no gene match: 9. This sequence originates from a female donor with multiple sclerosis, enrolled in a pregnancy study. The sequenced sample was peripheral blood, obtained in the third trimester of pregnancy. This rearrangement joins TRBV30 to TRBJ1-5, with 7 nucleotides matching TRBD1. As DNA, the CDR3 is TGTGCCTGGAGCGGGAGGGGGCAGGGTAATCAGCCCCAGCATTTT. As protein: CAWSGRGQGNQPQHF.